A selection of T cell receptor beta chains follows, all from one sample in a study of blood T cell repertoires in COVID-19. Sequencing was performed with immunoSEQ multiplex PCR; in TCRdb, only in-frame clones are kept and a portion is missing. Of more than 250,000 clones in the sample, around 86% were seen once. Material: peripheral blood. The receptors derive from a man aged 45 to 65 with active or convalescent COVID-19. The CDR3 runs from the conserved cysteine through the conserved F or W. A D gene is named only where the DNA matches it firmly. Only some rows state a clone size, as once, few, many or a class for expanded clones.

CASSVGVTGELFF	TGCGCCAGCAGCGTAGGGGTCACCGGGGAGCTGTTTTTT	TRBV5-1	TRBJ2-2	.	.
CASSGRGTGFADEQYF	TGTGCCAGCAGTGGGCGGGGGACAGGGTTTGCGGACGAGCAGTACTTC	TRBV6-1	TRBJ2-7	.	TRBD1
CASGSAGGETQYF	TGTGCCAGCGGCTCGGCGGGCGGAGAGACCCAGTACTTC	TRBV11-3	TRBJ2-5	.	.
CASSPPRGAPKGGTDTQYF	TGTGCCAGCAGTCCCCCCAGGGGAGCCCCAAAGGGAGGGACAGATACGCAGTATTTT	TRBV28	TRBJ2-3	.	.
CASSISELDTIYF	TGTGCCAGTAGTATAAGCGAGTTGGACACCATATATTTT	TRBV19	TRBJ1-3	.	.
CASSQEWPGELFF	TGTGCCAGCAGCCAAGAATGGCCCGGGGAGCTGTTTTTT	TRBV14	TRBJ2-2	.	.
CASSNNLIAGAYNEQFF	TGTGCCAGCAGTAATAACCTCATAGCGGGAGCCTACAATGAGCAGTTCTTC	TRBV7-9	TRBJ2-1	.	TRBD2
CASSTGQSSGNTIYF	TGTGCCAGCAGCACTGGACAGAGCTCTGGAAACACCATATATTTT	TRBV21-1	TRBJ1-3	.	.
CASSKSGETGGWQPQHF	TGTGCCAGCAGCAAAAGTGGTGAGACAGGGGGCTGGCAGCCCCAGCATTTT	TRBV21-1	TRBJ1-5	.	.
CASSSGTGGTDTQYF	TGTGCCAGCAGTTCCGGGACAGGGGGCACAGATACGCAGTATTTT	TRBV14	TRBJ2-3	.	TRBD1
CASSRSRADIQYF	TGTGCCAGCAGCCGAAGCAGGGCTGACATTCAGTACTTC	TRBV5-6	TRBJ2-4	.	.
CASSLAGRAYEQYF	TGCGCCAGCAGCTTGGCCGGCAGGGCCTACGAGCAGTACTTC	TRBV5-1	TRBJ2-7	.	.
CASSSPDRAFGEQYF	TGCGCCAGCAGCTCTCCGGACAGGGCCTTCGGGGAGCAGTACTTC	TRBV5-1	TRBJ2-7	.	TRBD1
CASSRVRNYGYTF	TGTGCCAGCAGCCGAGTGAGAAACTATGGCTACACCTTC	TRBV7-2	TRBJ1-2	.	.
CASSSQGAGHSPLHF	TGTGCCAGCAGCTCCCAGGGCGCGGGGCATTCACCCCTCCACTTT	TRBV7-3	TRBJ1-6	.	.
CASSLVASEQFF	TGTGCCAGCAGCTTGGTGGCTTCTGAGCAGTTCTTC	TRBV5-4	TRBJ2-1	.	.
CASSSQGTDTQYF	TGCGCCAGCAGCTCCCAGGGCACAGATACGCAGTATTTT	TRBV5-1	TRBJ2-3	once	.
CATSDHRDGYTF	TGTGCCACCAGTGACCACAGGGATGGCTACACCTTC	TRBV24-1	TRBJ1-2	.	.
CASRRGGKETQYF	TGTGCCAGCAGAAGAGGAGGGAAAGAGACCCAGTACTTC	TRBV3-1/TRBV3-2	TRBJ2-5	.	.
CASSLGDRGHYNEQFF	TGTGCCAGCAGCTTGGGAGACAGGGGGCACTACAATGAGCAGTTCTTC	TRBV5-4	TRBJ2-1	.	TRBD1
CASSPGQTYEQYF	TGTGCCAGCTCACCAGGACAGACCTACGAGCAGTACTTC	TRBV18	TRBJ2-7	.	.
CASSLSSGGKETQYF	TGTGCCAGCAGCTTGTCTAGCGGGGGAAAAGAGACCCAGTACTTC	TRBV11-3	TRBJ2-5	few	TRBD2
CASSVAEVRTEAFF	TGTGCCAGCAGCGTAGCTGAGGTTAGAACTGAAGCTTTCTTT	TRBV9	TRBJ1-1	.	.
CASGRRQGNYEQYF	TGTGCCAGCGGGCGGCGACAGGGGAACTACGAGCAGTACTTC	TRBV27	TRBJ2-7	.	TRBD1
CASSGPGTGGALKKLFF	TGTGCCAGTAGTGGCCCCGGGACAGGGGGCGCGCTGAAGAAACTGTTTTTT	TRBV19	TRBJ1-4	.	TRBD1
CASSFYRTDRGEMETQYF	TGTGCCAGCAGTTTCTATCGCACGGACAGAGGAGAAATGGAGACCCAGTACTTC	TRBV28	TRBJ2-5	.	.
CASSQDPFARGTGELFF	TGTGCCAGCAGCCAAGATCCCTTCGCTCGAGGCACCGGGGAGCTGTTTTTT	TRBV4-2	TRBJ2-2	.	.
CASSPPRAGGPYNEQFF	TGTGCCAGCAGCCCGCCCAGGGCGGGGGGGCCCTACAATGAGCAGTTCTTC	TRBV3-1/TRBV3-2	TRBJ2-1	.	TRBD2
CASRVSGTGFTGELFF	TGTGCCAGCAGAGTTTCCGGGACAGGGTTCACCGGGGAGCTGTTTTTT	TRBV2	TRBJ2-2	.	TRBD1
CASSLAGEAGELFF	TGTGCCAGCAGCTTAGCCGGCGAGGCCGGGGAGCTGTTTTTT	TRBV7-2	TRBJ2-2	.	.
CASSFLAGGPKNIQYF	TGTGCCAGCAGTTTCCTAGCGGGGGGGCCCAAAAACATTCAGTACTTC	TRBV27	TRBJ2-4	.	TRBD2
CASSDNTGTQYF	TGTGCCAGCAGTGACAACACGGGAACGCAGTATTTT	TRBV25-1	TRBJ2-3	.	.
CASSAGAVDSGANVLTF	TGTGCCAGCAGCGCAGGGGCCGTAGACTCTGGGGCCAACGTCCTGACTTTC	TRBV9	TRBJ2-6	.	.
CAISKDRGADTQYF	TGTGCCATCAGTAAGGACAGGGGAGCAGATACGCAGTATTTT	TRBV10-3	TRBJ2-3	.	TRBD1
CASSFRDRGNGEQYF	TGCGCCAGCAGCTTCCGGGACAGGGGGAATGGCGAGCAGTACTTC	TRBV4-1	TRBJ2-7	.	TRBD1
CASSQSHGMNTEAFF	TGTGCCAGCAGCCAAAGCCACGGGATGAACACTGAAGCTTTCTTT	TRBV3-1/TRBV3-2	TRBJ1-1	.	.
CASSLTGSYGYTF	TGTGCCAGCAGTCTGACAGGATCCTATGGCTACACCTTC	TRBV12-3/TRBV12-4	TRBJ1-2	.	.
CASSLAGGWDYGYTF	TGTGCCAGCAGCCTAGCAGGGGGCTGGGACTATGGCTACACCTTC	TRBV28	TRBJ1-2	once	TRBD1
CASSFDGQGGYGYTF	TGTGCCAGCAGCTTTGATGGGCAGGGAGGCTATGGCTACACCTTC	TRBV5-4	TRBJ1-2	.	.
CASSHIWGVSYEQYF	TGTGCCAGCAGTCACATATGGGGCGTCTCCTACGAGCAGTACTTC	TRBV6-5	TRBJ2-7	.	.
CASSHRDRAYNEQFF	TGTGCCAGCAGCCACCGGGACAGGGCTTACAATGAGCAGTTCTTC	TRBV6-5	TRBJ2-1	.	TRBD1
CASSSLSGTEISEQFF	TGTGCCAGCAGCTCACTCTCCGGGACAGAAATCAGTGAGCAGTTCTTC	TRBV7-6	TRBJ2-1	.	TRBD1